This T cell receptor beta chain was recovered during a study of a mutant IDH1 vaccine in newly diagnosed glioma. Background on the study: During weeks 1, 3, 5, 7, 11, 15, 19 and 23, patients received eight vaccinations. Vaccination began 4-6 weeks post radiotherapy alone, or with temozolomide cycles. Notes on the study in general: It was 93.3% of patients that developed vaccine-induced immune responses.

The CDR3 runs 14 residues. Trimming left V 4 bases short and J 6 bases short, with 15 bases between. Germline CDR1 is SGHTA and CDR2 is FQGNSA. Time point given: week 23, last vaccination. Topical imiquimod accompanied each vaccine dose, which consisted of 300 ug of mutant IDH1 20-mer peptide. Astrocytomas that were new, WHO grade 3 or 4, IDH1-mutant and ATRX-lost were present in the donors. Assay used: immunoSEQ multiplex PCR; TCRdb lists only in-frame clones, some missing. The data contain roughly 60,000 clones, approximately 84% of them singletons. With respect to this clone: Antigen specificity is unknown.

The origin of this receptor is a man under 40 with glioma. This chain uses TRBV7-2 with TRBJ1-1; the D gene is possibly TRBD1 (5 bases). The sequencing here drew on PBMCs, taken from a glioma patient whose treatment included an IDH1 peptide vaccine. The DNA of the CDR3 is TGTGCCAGCAGCTCCTCAGTGGGGGGAGCTGAAGCTTTCTTT. Translated, it gives CASSSSVGGAEAFF.